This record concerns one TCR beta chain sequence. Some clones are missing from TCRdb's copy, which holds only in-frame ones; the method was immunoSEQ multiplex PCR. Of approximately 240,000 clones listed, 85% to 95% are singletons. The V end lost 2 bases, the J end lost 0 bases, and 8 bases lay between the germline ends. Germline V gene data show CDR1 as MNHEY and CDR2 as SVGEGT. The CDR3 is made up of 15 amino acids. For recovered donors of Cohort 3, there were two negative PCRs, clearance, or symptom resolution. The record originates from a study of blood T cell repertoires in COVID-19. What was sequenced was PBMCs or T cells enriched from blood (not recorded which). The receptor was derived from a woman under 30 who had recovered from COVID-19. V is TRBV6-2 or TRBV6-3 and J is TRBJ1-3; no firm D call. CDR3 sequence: CASSYRDNSGNTIYF. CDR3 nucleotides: TGTGCCAGCAGTTACAGAGACAACTCTGGAAACACCATATATTTT.